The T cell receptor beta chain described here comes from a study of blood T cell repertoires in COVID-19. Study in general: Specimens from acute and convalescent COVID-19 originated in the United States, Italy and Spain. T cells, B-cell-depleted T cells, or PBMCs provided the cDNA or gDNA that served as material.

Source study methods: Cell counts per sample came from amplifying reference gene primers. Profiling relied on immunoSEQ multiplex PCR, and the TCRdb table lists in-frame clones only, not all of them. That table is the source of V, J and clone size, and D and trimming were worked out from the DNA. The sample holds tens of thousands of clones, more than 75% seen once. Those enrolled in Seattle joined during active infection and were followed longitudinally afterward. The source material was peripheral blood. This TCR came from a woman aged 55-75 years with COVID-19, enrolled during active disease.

The CDR3, as DNA: TGCGCCAGCAGCTTACGGGCGGGAGCCCTCAATGAGCAGTTCTTC. Translation: CASSLRAGALNEQFF. The rearrangement uses TRBV5-1 and TRBJ2-1, with TRBD2 matching over 7 bases. The CDR3 covers 15 residues. The J segment lost 6 bases and the V segment lost 2 bases, leaving 8 bases of the junction unmatched. CDR1 is SGHRS and CDR2 is YFSETQ in the germline V gene.